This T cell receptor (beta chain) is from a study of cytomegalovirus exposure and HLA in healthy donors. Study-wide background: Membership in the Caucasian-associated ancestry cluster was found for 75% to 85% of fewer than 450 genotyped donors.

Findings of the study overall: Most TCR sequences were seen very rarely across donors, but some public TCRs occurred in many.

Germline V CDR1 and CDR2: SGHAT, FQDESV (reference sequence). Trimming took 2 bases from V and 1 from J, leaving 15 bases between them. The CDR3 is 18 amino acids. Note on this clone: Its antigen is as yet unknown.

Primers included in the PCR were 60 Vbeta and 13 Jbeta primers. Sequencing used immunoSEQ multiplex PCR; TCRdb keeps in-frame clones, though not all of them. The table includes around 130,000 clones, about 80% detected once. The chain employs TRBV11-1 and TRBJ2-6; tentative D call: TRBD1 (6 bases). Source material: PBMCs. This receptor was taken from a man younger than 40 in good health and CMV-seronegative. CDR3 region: CASSLPPRGKSGANVLTF. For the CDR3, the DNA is TGTGCCAGCAGCTTACCTCCCAGGGGCAAGTCTGGGGCCAACGTCCTGACTTTC.